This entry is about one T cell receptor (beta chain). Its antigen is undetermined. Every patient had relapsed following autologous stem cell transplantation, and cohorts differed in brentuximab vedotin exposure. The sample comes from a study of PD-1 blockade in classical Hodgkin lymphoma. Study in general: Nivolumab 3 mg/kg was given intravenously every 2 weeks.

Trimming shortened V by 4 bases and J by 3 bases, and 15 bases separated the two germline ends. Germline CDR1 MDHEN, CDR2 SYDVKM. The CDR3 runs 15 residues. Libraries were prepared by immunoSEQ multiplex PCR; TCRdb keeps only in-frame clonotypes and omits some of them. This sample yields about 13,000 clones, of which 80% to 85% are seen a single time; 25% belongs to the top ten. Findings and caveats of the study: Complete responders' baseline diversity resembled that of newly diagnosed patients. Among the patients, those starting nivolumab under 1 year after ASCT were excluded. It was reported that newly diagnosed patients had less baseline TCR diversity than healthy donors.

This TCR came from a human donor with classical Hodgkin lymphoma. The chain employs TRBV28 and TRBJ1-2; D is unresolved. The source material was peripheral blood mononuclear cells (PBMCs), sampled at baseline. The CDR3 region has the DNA TGTGCCAGCAGTTCGCCCTTGGACCCCTACTATGGCTACACCTTC. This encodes CASSSPLDPYYGYTF.